The present TCR beta chain was sequenced within a study of cytomegalovirus exposure and HLA in healthy donors. CDR1 is SGHVS, CDR2 FNYEAQ, per germline. V was trimmed by 0 bases and J by 0 bases, leaving 8 bases between them. The CDR3 consists of 15 residues. PCR primers comprised 60 Vbeta and 13 Jbeta primers. The protocol was immunoSEQ multiplex PCR, while the TCRdb copy is restricted to in-frame clones and leaves out a portion. The sample includes around 150,000 clones, 70% to 80% of them seen just once. V gene TRBV7-6 combines with J gene TRBJ2-5; D is uncertain. Sequenced sample: PBMCs. The clonotype comes from a human donor in good health. The CDR3 DNA follows: TGTGCCAGCAGCTTAGCTCCAGGCAACCAAGAGACCCAGTACTTC. Protein sequence: CASSLAPGNQETQYF.